The T cell receptor (beta chain) under discussion was sequenced for a study of blood T cell repertoires in COVID-19. Overall study: Researchers got acute and convalescent COVID-19 samples from the United States, Italy and Spain. The analysed material was cDNA or gDNA that came from T cells, B-cell-depleted T cells, or PBMCs.

The authors' processing: Estimation of nucleated cell counts relied on the amplification of reference gene primers. Assay used: immunoSEQ multiplex PCR; TCRdb lists only in-frame clones, some missing. From that table come the V and J calls and clone size; the DNA was used to work out D and trimming. In the table there are 70,000 to 90,000 clones, more than 75% of which are singletons. Trimming cost V 1 base and J 3 bases, with 15 bases left between them. The CDR3 spans 16 residues. Germline CDR1 MDHEN, CDR2 SYDVKM. Sequencing was done on a sample of peripheral blood. The chain combines TRBV28 with TRBJ1-2; D is perhaps TRBD1 (6 bases). The clonotype originates from a human donor in a cohort sampled during active COVID-19. This chain's CDR3 is CASSLYPGGADYGYTF. The CDR3 nucleotides are TGTGCCAGCAGTTTATACCCGGGGGGGGCGGACTATGGCTACACCTTC.